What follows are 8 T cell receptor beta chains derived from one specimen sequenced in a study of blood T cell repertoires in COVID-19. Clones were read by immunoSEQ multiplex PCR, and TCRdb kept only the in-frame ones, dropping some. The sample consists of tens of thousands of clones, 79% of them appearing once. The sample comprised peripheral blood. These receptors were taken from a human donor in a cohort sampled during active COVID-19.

The CDR3 DNA reads as TGTGCCATCAGTCCTGACAGGATCGGGATATATGGCTACACCTTC. Translating it yields CAISPDRIGIYGYTF. V and J are TRBV10-3 and TRBJ1-2, with D possibly TRBD1 on 6 matching bases. Germline V CDR1 and CDR2: ENHRY, SYGVKD. This CDR3 spans 15 amino acids. Trimming removed 5 bases from V and 5 bases from J, with 18 bases in between.

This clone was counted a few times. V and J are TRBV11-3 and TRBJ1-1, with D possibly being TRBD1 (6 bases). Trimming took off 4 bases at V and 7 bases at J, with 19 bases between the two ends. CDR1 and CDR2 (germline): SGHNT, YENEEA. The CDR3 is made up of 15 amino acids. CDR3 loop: CASSWDQGSPDEAFF. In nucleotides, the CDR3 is TGTGCCAGCAGCTGGGATCAGGGGTCTCCTGATGAAGCTTTCTTT. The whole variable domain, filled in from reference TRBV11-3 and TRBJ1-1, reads EAGVVQSPRYKIIEKKQPVAFWCNPISGHNTLYWYLQNLGQGPELLIRYENEEAVDDSQLPKDRFSAERLKGVDSTLKIQPAELGDSAVYLCASSWDQGSPDEAFFGQGTRLTVV.

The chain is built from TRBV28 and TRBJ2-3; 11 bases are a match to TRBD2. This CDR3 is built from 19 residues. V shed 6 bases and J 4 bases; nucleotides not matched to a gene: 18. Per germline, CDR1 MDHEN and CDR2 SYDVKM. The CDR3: CASSERVLIAGGPADTQYF. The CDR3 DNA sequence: TGTGCCAGCAGCGAGAGAGTTCTTATAGCGGGAGGGCCTGCAGATACGCAGTATTTT.

Written as DNA, the CDR3 is TGTGCCAGCAGCCTGGGACTAGCGGGATGGGACACGCAGTATTTT. It specifies CASSLGLAGWDTQYF. This chain joins TRBV7-6 and TRBJ2-3, with TRBD2 matching 13 bases. This CDR3 comprises 15 residues. The V and J ends lost 5 bases and 9 bases, in that order; junction bases with no gene match: 8. The germline V gene has CDR1 SGHVS and CDR2 FNYEAQ.

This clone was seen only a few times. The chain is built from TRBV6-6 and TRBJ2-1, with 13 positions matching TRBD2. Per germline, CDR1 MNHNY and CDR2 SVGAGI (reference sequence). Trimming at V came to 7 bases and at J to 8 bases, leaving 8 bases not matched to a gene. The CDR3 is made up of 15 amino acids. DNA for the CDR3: TGTGCCAGCATCCTTTGGACTAGCGGGAGAGATGAGCAGTTCTTC. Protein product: CASILWTSGRDEQFF.

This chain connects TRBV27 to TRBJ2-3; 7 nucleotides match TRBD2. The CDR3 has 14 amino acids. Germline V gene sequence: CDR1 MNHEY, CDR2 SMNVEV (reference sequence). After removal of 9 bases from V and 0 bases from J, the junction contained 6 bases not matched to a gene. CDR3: CASSAGVSTDTQYF. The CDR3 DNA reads TGTGCCAGTTCCGCGGGGGTTAGCACAGATACGCAGTATTTT.

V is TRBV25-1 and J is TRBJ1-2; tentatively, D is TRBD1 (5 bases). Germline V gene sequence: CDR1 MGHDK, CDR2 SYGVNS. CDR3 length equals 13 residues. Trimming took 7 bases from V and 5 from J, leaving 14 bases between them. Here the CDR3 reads CASTQGDMYGYTF. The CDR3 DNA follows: TGTGCCAGCACCCAGGGCGATATGTATGGCTACACCTTC.

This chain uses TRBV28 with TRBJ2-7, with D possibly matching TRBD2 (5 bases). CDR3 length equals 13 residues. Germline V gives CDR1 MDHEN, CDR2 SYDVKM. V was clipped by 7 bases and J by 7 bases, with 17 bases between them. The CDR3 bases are TGTGCCAGCACACCCCCCGGAGGTCGAGAGCAGTACTTC. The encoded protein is CASTPPGGREQYF.